Listed below are T cell receptor beta chains from one sample, sequenced in a study of CD8+CD57+ T cells in acquired aplastic anemia. TCRdb reprocessed the reads via MiXCR and lists one record per CDR3 protein. The table includes under 250,000 distinct CDR3 sequences, roughly 33% detected once. Sequencing input: sorted CD4+, CD8+, or CD8+CD57+ T cells (not recorded which) from PBMCs. These receptors were collected from a human donor in good health, serving as a control. Each CDR3 is given with its conserved first and last residue. Each record gives: clone size, J gene, D gene, V gene, CDR3 DNA, CDR3 protein. D genes are given only for firm matches. Where a row states a size, it is once, few, many or the class of an expanded clone; other rows omit it.

NA TRBJ2-2 TRBD1 TRBV6-1 TGTGCCAGTGTCCGAGACAGGGGCAAGAACACCGGGGAGCTGTTTTTT CASVRDRGKNTGELFF
NA TRBJ2-5 TRBD2 TRBV25-1 TGTGCCAGCAGTCCAGTGACTAGCGGGAAGGAGACCCAGTACTTC CASSPVTSGKETQYF
many TRBJ2-3 NA TRBV19 TGTGCCAGTAGTATGGAAAGACAGACTAGGGGCACAGATACGCAGTATTTT CASSMERQTRGTDTQYF
many TRBJ1-2 NA TRBV15 TGTGCCACCAGCAGAGATGGCAGGGTTTATGGCTACACCTTC CATSRDGRVYGYTF
many TRBJ1-2 NA TRBV7-2 TGTGCCAGCAGCTCCAGGGCGGGCTATGGCTACACCTTC CASSSRAGYGYTF
many TRBJ2-7 TRBD2 TRBV10-2 TGCGCCAGCAGATCTAGCGGGTCCTTCCCCTACGAGCAGTACTTC CASRSSGSFPYEQYF
NA TRBJ2-1 NA TRBV24-1 TGTGCCACCAGTGGGGCAAGGGTGTACAATGAGCAGTTCTTC CATSGARVYNEQFF
many TRBJ2-3 TRBD2 TRBV14 TGTGCCAGCAGCCAAGCCAGCGGGATTGGTTGGGATACGCAGTATTTT CASSQASGIGWDTQYF
NA TRBJ1-2 NA TRBV28 TGTGCCAGCAGTTCCCACGCGGGTTTGGGGGTGGGCTACACCTTC CASSSHAGLGVGYTF
many TRBJ2-3 NA TRBV7-9 TGTGCCAGCAGCTTATTGAGTGGGGCAGATACGCAGTATTTT CASSLLSGADTQYF
NA TRBJ1-5 TRBD1 TRBV10-3 TGTGCCATCAGTCCGACAGGGGAGTATAATCAGCCCCAGCATTTT CAISPTGEYNQPQHF
NA TRBJ2-7 TRBD2 TRBV13 TGTGCCAGCAGCTTCGAAATAACTAGCGGGGGATCCTACGAGCAGTACTTC CASSFEITSGGSYEQYF
NA TRBJ2-2 NA TRBV5-1 TGCGCCAGCAGTAGGGTGAGCACCGGGGAGCTGTTTTTT CASSRVSTGELFF
many TRBJ2-3 NA TRBV2 TGTGCCAGCACAAACTTCGCGGGGGCCACAGATACGCAGTATTTT CASTNFAGATDTQYF
NA TRBJ2-1 NA TRBV7-3 TGTGCCAGCTCACCAGATAGGGTGGGCAATGAGCAGTTCTTC CASSPDRVGNEQFF
NA TRBJ2-7 NA TRBV20-1 TGCAGTGCCGGACCGCCGGGCAGCTACGAGCAGTACTTC CSAGPPGSYEQYF
many TRBJ1-5 NA TRBV19 TGTGCCAGTAGTGCAAGGACAGTAAGCAATAGCAATCAGCCCCAGCATTTT CASSARTVSNSNQPQHF
many TRBJ1-1 NA TRBV20-1 TGCAGTGCGACTCAACCTGGGACTGAAGCTTTCTTT CSATQPGTEAFF
NA TRBJ1-5 NA TRBV11-2 TGTGCCAGCAGCTTAGATCCCTGGACAGAAGTCAATCAGCCCCAGCATTTT CASSLDPWTEVNQPQHF
NA TRBJ2-1 NA TRBV29-1 TGCAGCGTAGTCGGGACTGGCTACAATGAGCAGTTCTTC CSVVGTGYNEQFF
NA TRBJ2-1 TRBD1 TRBV11-1 TGTGCCAGCTCACGTTGGACAGGGGGGATATCCTACAATGAGCAGTTCTTC CASSRWTGGISYNEQFF
many TRBJ2-1 TRBD2 TRBV24-1 TGTGCCACCGGGCCTAGCGGGGGGGATGAGCAGTTCTTC CATGPSGGDEQFF
many TRBJ2-1 NA TRBV4-2 TGTGCCAGCAGCCAAGAATGGGACAATGAGCAGTTCTTC CASSQEWDNEQFF
many TRBJ2-3 NA TRBV20-1 TGCAGTGCAGGGGGCGGGAGAGGGGAAGATACGCAGTATTTT CSAGGGRGEDTQYF
NA TRBJ2-4 NA TRBV19 TGTGCCAGTAGTCCCCGACTAGCCAAAAACATTCAGTACTTC CASSPRLAKNIQYF
NA TRBJ2-3 TRBD2 TRBV25-1 TGTGCCAGCAGCCTTGGGGTAGCGGGGCCCACAGATACGCAGTATTTT CASSLGVAGPTDTQYF
few TRBJ2-7 NA TRBV12-3/TRBV12-4 TGTGCCAGCAGTTGGGGGAATAGCGAGCAGTACTTC CASSWGNSEQYF
many TRBJ1-1 NA TRBV20-1 TGCAGTGCTAGAGATCTGGCCGCCACCTTGAACACTGAAGCTTTCTTT CSARDLAATLNTEAFF
many TRBJ1-2 TRBD1 TRBV20-1 TGCAGTGCTGGATATCTGGGACAGGGAGTGGGCTATGGCTACACCTTC CSAGYLGQGVGYGYTF
NA TRBJ1-2 TRBD1 TRBV18 TGTGCCAGCTCACCCCCGGGACAGCCTAACTATGGCTACACCTTC CASSPPGQPNYGYTF
NA TRBJ1-2 NA TRBV4-1 TGCGCCAGCAGCCAAGACCCGACAGGTTCTGGCTACACCTTC CASSQDPTGSGYTF
many TRBJ2-3 NA TRBV19 TGTGCCAGTAGTATATCCATCGGGGGCAGCACAGATACGCAGTATTTT CASSISIGGSTDTQYF
many TRBJ1-6 NA TRBV5-8 TGTGCCAGCAGCTTGGGGACGGGGGTTTCACCCCTCCACTTT CASSLGTGVSPLHF
many TRBJ2-5 TRBD2 TRBV10-3 TGTGCCATCAGTGAGTTGGTCCCTAGCGGGATGGTAGAGACCCAGTACTTC CAISELVPSGMVETQYF
many TRBJ1-2 TRBD1 TRBV12-3/TRBV12-4 TGTGCCAGCAGTCGCGTCGACAGGGGAGCTGGCTACACCTTC CASSRVDRGAGYTF
many TRBJ2-1 NA TRBV29-1 TGCAGCGTTGGGAGGGGGCACCCCGCGGAGCAGTTCTTC CSVGRGHPAEQFF
NA TRBJ2-2 NA TRBV6-4 TGTGCCAGCAGTGAGGGCTCCTCAGCCGGGGAGCTGTTTTTT CASSEGSSAGELFF
many TRBJ2-5 NA TRBV7-3 TGTGCCAGCAGCTTAGGCCCCTCGCAGGGCCAAGAGACCCAGTACTTC CASSLGPSQGQETQYF
many TRBJ1-2 TRBD1 TRBV24-1 TGTGCCACCAGTGTCGGCGGACAGGAAACTAACTATGGCTACACCTTC CATSVGGQETNYGYTF
once TRBJ1-2 TRBD1 TRBV2 TGTGCCAGCAGGGGGACAGGGGGCGACTATGGCTACACCTTC CASRGTGGDYGYTF
many TRBJ2-7 NA TRBV7-8 TGTGCCAGCAGCGGGCCGCGGCGGGTAGAAAGGCTGGGCGAGCAGTACTTC CASSGPRRVERLGEQYF
many TRBJ1-1 TRBD1 TRBV20-1 TGCAGTGCTGCCGACGACAGGGATGAAGCTTTCTTT CSAADDRDEAFF
many TRBJ2-2 NA TRBV7-9 TGTGCCAGCAGCCGGACAGCCACCGGGGAGCTGTTTTTT CASSRTATGELFF
NA TRBJ2-7 TRBD2 TRBV6-2/TRBV6-3 TGTGCCAGCAGCCCTCGGGGGGAAGGCGAGCAGTACTTC CASSPRGEGEQYF
NA TRBJ1-5 TRBD1 TRBV2 TGTGCCAGCAGTGGACAGGGAAGGGACAATCAGCCCCAGCATTTT CASSGQGRDNQPQHF
many TRBJ1-1 NA TRBV2 TGTGCCAGCAGTGAAGCGCTTCAGGGGTTGACTGAAGCTTTCTTT CASSEALQGLTEAFF
many TRBJ2-1 NA TRBV10-1 TGCGCCAGCAGTGCACGTGTAGGGCTTTTGGAGTCGTCCCGGCAGTTCTTC CASSARVGLLESSRQFF
NA TRBJ1-5 NA TRBV12-5 TGTGCTAGTGGTTTGGAGGAGGAAGGGCCCCAGCATTTT CASGLEEEGPQHF
NA TRBJ2-3 TRBD2 TRBV15 TGTGCCACCAGCAGAGGACTAGCGGGCCTTAGCACAGATACGCAGTATTTT CATSRGLAGLSTDTQYF
NA TRBJ1-2 NA TRBV4-2 TGTGCCAGCAGCCAAGCAGGGGATGACTATGGCTACACCTTC CASSQAGDDYGYTF